This entry concerns a single T cell receptor beta chain. The antigen is not known. The data are from a study of T cell repertoires in cytomegalovirus infection. This CDR3 spans 18 amino acids. V lost 6 bases and J lost 1, with 19 bases in between. Germline V gene sequence: CDR1 MNHNY, CDR2 SVGAGI (reference sequence). From the reads, TCRdb called clonotypes with MiXCR, one entry per CDR3 protein. The data hold 95,000 to 120,000 distinct CDR3 sequences, with roughly 31% observed a single time. Study-level points and caveats: Dominant in the ex vivo response were TCR beta clonotypes restricted by HLA-C and specific for CMV.

Sequencing used CD8+ T cells from cultured PBMCs, obtained from culture after CMV antigen stimulation. This sequence was found in a human donor in good health (CMV status not recorded). Some clones in this sample may be carry-over from other donors' samples. The V and J genes are TRBV6-6 and TRBJ2-6, with D perhaps TRBD1 (6 bases). The CDR3 sequence is CASRYLGAGQSGANVLTF. The CDR3 nucleotides are TGTGCCAGCAGATACCTGGGGGCAGGGCAATCTGGGGCCAACGTCCTGACTTTC.